The clone carrying this T cell receptor beta chain has only a few counts. Antigen: not known. This CDR3 comprises 15 residues. Germline V gene data show CDR1 as KGHSH and CDR2 as LQKENI. J lost 4 bases, V lost 5 bases, and 8 bases had no gene match. Individual cDNA molecules received unique molecular identifiers during library preparation. Using its own MiXCR run on the 5' RACE reads, TCRdb lists one record per CDR3 protein. The sample contains tens of thousands of distinct CDR3 sequences, about an eighth of which appear only once. The sample is drawn from a study of early T cells in non-severe SARS-CoV-2 infection. The overall study: The study sequenced bulk RNA from unsorted whole blood, with chains unpaired. General study findings and limits: Anti-spike CD8 responses were favored by VDJdb matching, which missed private and CD4 specificities.

The V call is TRBV18, the J call TRBJ1-1, with TRBD1 matching over 9 bases. The clonotype comes from an adult who was a healthcare worker with PCR-confirmed SARS-CoV-2 infection or an uninfected control (not recorded which). The material sequenced was whole blood, taken at baseline. Written as DNA, the CDR3 is TGTGCCAGCTCAAAGGACAGGGGAAGGGGCACTGAAGCTTTCTTT. This translates into CASSKDRGRGTEAFF.